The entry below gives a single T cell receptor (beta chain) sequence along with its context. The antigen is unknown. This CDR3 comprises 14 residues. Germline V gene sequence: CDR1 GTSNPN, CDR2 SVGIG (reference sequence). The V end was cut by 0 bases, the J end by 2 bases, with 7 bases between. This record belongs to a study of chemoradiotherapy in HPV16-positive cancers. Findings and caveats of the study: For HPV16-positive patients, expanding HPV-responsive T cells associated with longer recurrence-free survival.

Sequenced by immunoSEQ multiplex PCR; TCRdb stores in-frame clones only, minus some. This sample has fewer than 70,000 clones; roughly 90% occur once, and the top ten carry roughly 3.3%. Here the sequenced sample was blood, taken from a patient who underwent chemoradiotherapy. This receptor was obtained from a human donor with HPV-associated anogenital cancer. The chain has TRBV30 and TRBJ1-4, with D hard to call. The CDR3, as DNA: TGTGCCTGGAGTGTAGGACTGACTAATGAAAAACTGTTTTTT. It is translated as CAWSVGLTNEKLFF.